This TCR beta chain appears in the sequencing data of a study of regulatory T cells in long-lasting Graves disease. The authors built TCR beta libraries using iRepertoire HTBI primers and Arm-PCR of CDR3 regions. TCRdb recomputed calls from the multiplex PCR reads with MiXCR, one row per CDR3 protein. The data show roughly 430,000 distinct CDR3 sequences, 21% seen once. This clonotype was seen at least ten times. Antigen specificity is unknown. Points from the study as a whole: Repertoires from persistent disease leaned toward TRBV28, TRBJ1-2 and TRBJ2-5.

As to time point: persistent/refractory GD, antithyroid drugs over 5 years with positive TRAb. PBMC-derived RNA was used for the TCR library. Trimming took off 7 bases at V and 3 bases at J, with 16 bases between the two ends. Germline V CDR1 and CDR2: MDHEN, SYDVKM. This CDR3 has 14 amino acids. The TCR originated in a female donor with Graves disease. The sample was peripheral blood mononuclear cells (PBMCs), taken when the disease was refractory, from a patient treated with antithyroid drugs. This chain uses TRBV28 with TRBJ2-7; a possible D gene is TRBD2 (5 bases). The CDR3 DNA is TGTGCCAGCACCTTCGGCGAGGGAGTCTACGAGCAGTACTTC. As protein: CASTFGEGVYEQYF.